This record covers a single T cell receptor beta chain. What it binds is not known. CDR3 length: 16 residues. The junction had 13 bases not matched to a gene; V was cut back by 6 bases and J by 5 bases. Germline lookup yields CDR1 DFQATT and CDR2 SNEGSKA (reference sequence). TCRdb analysed the RT-PCR reads with MiXCR anew, one entry per CDR3 protein. Of 450,000 to 500,000 distinct CDR3 sequences detected, approximately 11% appear once; the ten largest clones hold roughly 12%. These data come from a study of response to subunit inactivated influenza vaccine. Study-wide results and caveats: With each seasonal influenza vaccination, the authors suggested, few new T cells are recruited.

The chain recombines TRBV20-1 with TRBJ2-7; 13 bases align to TRBD2. Sequences were derived from PBMCs from blood, sampled more than 35 days after vaccination. The TCR comes from a man aged 50 or older who received an inactivated influenza vaccine. As DNA, the CDR3 is TGCAGTGCGGGAGGACTAGCGGGGGCCAGCTTAGACGAGCAGTACTTC. It encodes CSAGGLAGASLDEQYF.